A selection of T cell receptor beta chains follows, all from one sample in a study of CD8+ T cells in alopecia areata. Repertoires were generated with immunoSEQ multiplex PCR, while TCRdb's copy carries only in-frame clones and drops some. The data hold about 210,000 clones, with 55% to 70% observed a single time. Sequencing was performed on CD4+ T cells sorted from blood, taken at week 4, from a patient treated with tofacitinib. Source of these receptors: a human donor with alopecia areata. Each CDR3 is given with its conserved first and last residue. Some rows mark clone size as missing; the rest say once, few, many or name a class of expanded clone.

size	J	V	CDR3
few	TRBJ2-1	TRBV29-1	CSASAGKGAFF
few	TRBJ2-4	TRBV6-5	CASSSIQGAAKNIQYF
-	TRBJ2-6	TRBV27	CASREIGANVLTF
-	TRBJ2-5	TRBV7-2	CASSLMETQYF
few	TRBJ2-3	TRBV28	CASSAGYLSGGGDTDTQYF
-	TRBJ1-5	TRBV2	CASGRMVGNQPQHF
-	TRBJ1-6	TRBV7-2	CATRGRVSPLHF
-	TRBJ1-2	TRBV15	CATSRVDRGPYGYTF
-	TRBJ2-5	TRBV2	CASIILGGETQYF
-	TRBJ1-1	TRBV30	CAWSGLGLAFF
-	TRBJ2-1	TRBV29-1	CSAGGAYNEQFF
few	TRBJ2-5	TRBV29-1	CSARGGPQETQYF
-	TRBJ2-7	TRBV5-1	CASTSSGYEQYF
-	TRBJ1-6	TRBV9	CASSAGGNYNSPLHF
-	TRBJ1-5	TRBV30	CAWGQGNQPQHF
-	TRBJ1-2	TRBV30	CAWSRDLRGYTF
-	TRBJ2-4	TRBV6-5	CASSYSNQGWENIQYF
-	TRBJ2-3	TRBV6-1	CASSEMDSSTDTQYF
few	TRBJ2-3	TRBV25-1	CASGPLWETQYF
-	TRBJ2-5	TRBV18	CASSPLDQETQYF
-	TRBJ2-7	TRBV6-1	CASSERLAAYEQYF
-	TRBJ2-1	TRBV20-1	CSLIRRNEQFF
once	TRBJ2-1	TRBV7-6	CASSLAVTGGYNEQFF
-	TRBJ2-3	TRBV7-2	CASSLEIGTQYF
-	TRBJ1-3	TRBV7-2	CASSPRGLGGNTIYF
few	TRBJ1-2	TRBV2	CASSEARTNYGYTF
-	TRBJ1-6	TRBV27	CASSLNDRSPLHF
-	TRBJ2-7	TRBV5-1	CASSFLGSSYEQYF
few	TRBJ2-5	TRBV30	CAWSSPGGLKTQYF
-	TRBJ1-1	TRBV2	CASNRQGPPTEAFF
-	TRBJ1-2	TRBV2	CASSQTGRVYGYTF
few	TRBJ2-7	TRBV7-9	CASSYGLGASYEQYF
few	TRBJ1-6	TRBV7-2	CASSTSPNSPLHF
-	TRBJ1-4	TRBV5-6	CASSLPGTENEKLFF
-	TRBJ2-1	TRBV19	CASSIPSGTGGDEQFF
once	TRBJ2-7	TRBV6-5	CASSPLTGVPYEQYF
-	TRBJ2-7	TRBV6-6	CASSPLYEQYF
few	TRBJ1-2	TRBV6-5	CASSYSGRGYTF
-	TRBJ1-1	TRBV6-5	CASSKTLNTEAFF
-	TRBJ1-1	TRBV18	CASSYGPNTEAFF
-	TRBJ2-7	TRBV5-6	CASRSRRGFYEQYF